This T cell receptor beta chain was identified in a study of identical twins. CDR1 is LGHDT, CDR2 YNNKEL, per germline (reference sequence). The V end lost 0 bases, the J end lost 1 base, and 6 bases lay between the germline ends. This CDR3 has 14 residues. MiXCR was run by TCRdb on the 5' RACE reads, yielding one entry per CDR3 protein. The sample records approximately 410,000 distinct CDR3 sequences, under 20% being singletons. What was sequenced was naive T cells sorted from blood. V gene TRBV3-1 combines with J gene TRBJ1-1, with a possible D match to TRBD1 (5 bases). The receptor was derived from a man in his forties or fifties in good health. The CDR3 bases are TGTGCCAGCAGCCAAGAGGGGCGGAACACTGAAGCTTTCTTT. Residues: CASSQEGRNTEAFF.